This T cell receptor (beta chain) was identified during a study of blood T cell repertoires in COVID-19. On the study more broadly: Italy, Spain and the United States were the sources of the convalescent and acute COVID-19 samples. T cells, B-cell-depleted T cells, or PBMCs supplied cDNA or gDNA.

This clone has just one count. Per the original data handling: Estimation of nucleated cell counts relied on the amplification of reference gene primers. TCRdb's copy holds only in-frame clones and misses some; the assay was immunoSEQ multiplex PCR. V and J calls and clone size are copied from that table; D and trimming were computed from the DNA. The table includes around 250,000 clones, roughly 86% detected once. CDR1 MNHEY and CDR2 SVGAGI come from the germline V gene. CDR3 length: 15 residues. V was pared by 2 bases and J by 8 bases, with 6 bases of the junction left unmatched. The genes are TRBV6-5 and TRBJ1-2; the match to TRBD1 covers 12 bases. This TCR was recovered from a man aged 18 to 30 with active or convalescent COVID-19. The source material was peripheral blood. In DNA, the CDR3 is TGTGCCAGCAGTTACGGGGACAGGGGGCAGCGAGGCTACACCTTC. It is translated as CASSYGDRGQRGYTF.